This TCR beta chain was retrieved from a study of T cell changes during pregnancy in multiple sclerosis. Generated by immunoSEQ multiplex PCR, the TCRdb table keeps only in-frame clones and is missing some. Of more than 45,000 clones in the sample, approximately 88% were seen once. Trimming took 1 base from V and 11 from J, leaving 8 bases between them. CDR1 MDHEN and CDR2 SYDVKM come from the germline V gene. This CDR3 region has 11 residues. The starting material was CD4+ T cells from peripheral blood mononuclear cells, obtained in the second trimester of pregnancy. V and J are TRBV28 and TRBJ1-1; D not certain. The clonotype originates from a female donor with multiple sclerosis, enrolled in a pregnancy study. The CDR3 DNA reads TGTGCCAGCAGTTTATCGGGGAGGGCTTTCTTT. This encodes CASSLSGRAFF.